This entry describes one T cell receptor beta chain. The sample is drawn from a study of T cells in tuberculosis. Sequencing was performed with immunoSEQ multiplex PCR; in TCRdb, only in-frame clones are kept and a portion is missing. The sample has about 40,000 clones; roughly 94% are singletons. The sample's time point: new active TB diagnosis, blood taken before or within 7 days of starting treatment. Looked up from germline, CDR1 is MGHDK and CDR2 is SYGVNS. The length of the CDR3 is 13 residues. V lost 6 bases, J lost 8 bases, and 16 bases lay in between. The source material was PBMCs, sampled at tuberculosis diagnosis. The rearrangement joins TRBV25-1 to TRBJ1-2, with D possibly matching TRBD1 (5 bases). The sequence derives from an adult with tuberculosis. CDR3 in amino acids: CASSLLKGNGYTF. In DNA form, the CDR3 reads TGTGCCAGCAGCCTATTAAAGGGGAACGGCTACACCTTC.